This TCR beta chain comes out of a study of OX40 agonist ivuxolimab in advanced cancers. Study overall: Participants, 82.7% male, averaged around 64 years of age, ranging from about 23 to 90. Antecedent anti-PD-1, anti-PD-L1 or anti-CTLA-4 therapy was permissible, with roughly 36% having received some. Study outcomes and limitations: Expanded clones were, on average, more numerous in CD8+ T cells than in CD4+. Some of the nonresponding patients also showed low levels of normalized T-cell clonal expansion.

The assay was immunoSEQ multiplex PCR, and TCRdb's table has in-frame clones only and misses some. The sample shows about 89,000 clones, around 90% of them seen only once. The germline CDR1 and CDR2 sequences are LGHNA and YNFKEQ. Deletions cut 1 base from V and 4 bases from J, with 8 bases between. This CDR3 is 13 amino acids long. As to this clone: Its antigen is not identified.

The sequence derives from an adult with an advanced solid tumor such as melanoma, head and neck, liver or kidney cancer. The sample consisted of CD4+ or CD8+ T cells sorted from blood, taken in a trial of the OX40 agonist ivuxolimab. The chain combines TRBV4-2 with TRBJ2-7; D is unresolved. CDR3 nucleotide sequence: TGTGCCAGCAGCCAAGCCTGGGGTTACGAGCAGTACTTC. This translates into CASSQAWGYEQYF.